Each of the 12 T cell receptor beta chains below was sequenced from the same sample in a study of CD8 T cells in ankylosing spondylitis. Using its own MiXCR run on the 5' RACE reads, TCRdb lists one record per CDR3 protein. This table holds 150,000 to 200,000 distinct CDR3 sequences, roughly 30% found once. Sequencing was carried out using synovial fluid, either unsorted or a sorted T cell fraction (not recorded which). These receptors all come from a male donor with ankylosing spondylitis.

This clonotype was counted between two and nine times. The V gene is TRBV6-2 or TRBV6-3, the J gene TRBJ2-3, with TRBD2 matching 11 bases. Trimming removed 5 bases from V and 3 bases from J; junction bases left unmatched: 4. CDR1 and CDR2 (germline): MNHEY, SVGEGT. This CDR3 region has 15 residues. CDR3 in amino acids: CASSTGLADTDTQYF. The CDR3 coding sequence is TGTGCCAGCAGTACGGGACTAGCGGATACAGATACGCAGTATTTT.

This clonotype occurred a few times. A read error may produce the germline difference seen at one junction end. V is TRBV12-3 or TRBV12-4 and J is TRBJ2-2, with D perhaps matching TRBD2 (5 bases). The CDR3 is 13 residues long. The DNA for the CDR3 is TGTGCCAGCAGCTTAGCGTCCACCGGGGAGCTGTTTTTT. Protein: CASSLASTGELFF.

This clonotype appeared a few times. The chain recombines TRBV5-1 with TRBJ1-2, with D perhaps matching TRBD1 (6 bases). V was clipped by 4 bases and J by 4 bases, with 17 bases between them. Germline CDR1 reads SGHRS; CDR2 reads YFSETQ. The CDR3 covers 15 residues. The CDR3: CASSLGHPVSYGYTF. The CDR3 region has the DNA TGCGCCAGCAGCCTGGGACATCCGGTCTCCTATGGCTACACCTTC.

This clonotype showed up just a few times. The chain's CDR3 is CASSGRGKAGANVLTF. The CDR3, as DNA: TGTGCCAGCAGTGGCAGGGGGAAGGCTGGGGCCAACGTCCTGACTTTC. This chain connects TRBV6-1 to TRBJ2-6; 7 bases align to TRBD1. The germline CDR1 and CDR2 sequences are MNHNS and SASEGT. The length of the CDR3 is 16 residues. V trimming: 4 bases; J trimming: 2 bases; junction bases outside the gene matches: 5.

The chain recombines TRBV18 with TRBJ1-3; no reliable D call. Trimming removed 3 bases from V and 2 bases from J, with 14 bases in between. CDR1 KGHSH and CDR2 LQKENI come from the germline V gene. The CDR3 is 16 residues long. The CDR3 region is CASSPYLGSPGNTIYF. The CDR3, as DNA: TGTGCCAGCTCACCTTACCTGGGGTCCCCTGGAAACACCATATATTTT.

The rearrangement uses TRBV20-1 and TRBJ2-3; D might be TRBD2 (6 bases). V lost 1 base and J lost 9, with 11 bases in between. The CDR3 has 12 residues. Germline V lookup: CDR1 DFQATT, CDR2 SNEGSKA (reference sequence). CDR3 protein: CSARGVAETQYF. The DNA of the CDR3 is TGCAGTGCTAGAGGGGTAGCGGAGACGCAGTATTTT.

This clonotype showed up many times. The chain has TRBV7-8 and TRBJ1-3; D unresolved. The V and J ends lost 5 bases and 0 bases respectively, with 8 bases between them. Germline CDR1 and CDR2: SGHVS and FQNEAQ. The CDR3 covers 14 residues. The CDR3 sequence is CASSGGDSGNTIYF. Written as DNA, the CDR3 is TGTGCCAGCAGCGGCGGGGACTCTGGAAACACCATATATTTT.

The V gene is TRBV2, the J gene TRBJ2-3; D gene ambiguous. V was pared by 5 bases and J by 2 bases, with 5 bases between. Germline CDR1 reads SNHLY; CDR2 reads FYNNEI. The CDR3 consists of 12 residues. The CDR3 bases are TGTGCCAGCAGTCGAATCACAGATACGCAGTATTTT. Protein: CASSRITDTQYF.

The genes are TRBV5-5 and TRBJ2-7; D is undetermined. Germline loops: CDR1 SGHKS, CDR2 YYEKEE (reference sequence). The ends were cut back, 0 bases at V and 2 bases at J, with 9 bases in the middle. This CDR3 has 14 residues. The CDR3 DNA follows: TGTGCCAGCAGCTTGGCCCCACTCCCCTACGAGCAGTACTTC. As protein: CASSLAPLPYEQYF.

This rearrangement joins TRBV7-2 to TRBJ1-5, with D tentatively TRBD1 (6 bases). This CDR3 comprises 15 residues. From germline, CDR1 is SGHTA and CDR2 FQGNSA. V lost 3 bases to trimming and J lost 5 bases, with 14 bases between them. The CDR3 DNA reads TGTGCCAGCAGCTTGGTAGCTGGGGGCGATCAGCCCCAGCATTTT. Amino acids: CASSLVAGGDQPQHF.

This chain connects TRBV5-1 to TRBJ1-1; 9 nucleotides align to TRBD1. The CDR3 has 14 residues. With V trimmed by 4 bases and J by 7 bases, 8 bases remained unmatched. Germline CDR1 reads SGHRS; CDR2 reads YFSETQ. CDR3 protein: CASSLNRGLSEAFF. CDR3 nucleotide sequence: TGCGCCAGCAGCCTCAACAGGGGGCTGAGTGAAGCTTTCTTT. The variable domain in full, with the rest retrieved from reference TRBV5-1 and TRBJ1-1, is KAGVTQTPRYLIKTRGQQVTLSCSPISGHRSVSWYQQTPGQGLQFLFEYFSETQRNKGNFPGRFSGRQFSNSRSEMNVSTLELGDSALYLCASSLNRGLSEAFFGQGTRLTVV.

This clonotype was detected only a few times. The gene calls are TRBV20-1 and TRBJ1-2; tentatively, D is TRBD1 (6 bases). The CDR3 sequence is 15 residues long. Germline CDR1 and CDR2: DFQATT and SNEGSKA (reference sequence). V shed 6 bases and J shed 4 bases, with 21 bases lying between them. The CDR3 protein is CSASTEGGSSYGYTF. The DNA of the CDR3 is TGCAGTGCCTCGACCGAGGGGGGAAGCTCCTATGGCTACACCTTC.